Each of the 11 T cell receptor beta chains below was sequenced from the same sample in a study of T cell responses to AZD1222 COVID-19 vaccine. Assay used: immunoSEQ multiplex PCR; TCRdb lists only in-frame clones, some missing. The table includes approximately 120,000 clones, 87% detected once. This sample comprised peripheral blood, obtained on day 0 of AZD1222 vaccination. All receptors come from an adult in good health.

The chain is built from TRBV2 and TRBJ2-1; 9 positions match TRBD2. V lost 6 bases to trimming and J lost 4 bases; unmatched junction nucleotides: 16. The CDR3 is 18 residues long. In germline, CDR1 is SNHLY, CDR2 FYNNEI. Here the CDR3 reads CASRGTGTSLRRYNEQFF. Here the CDR3 DNA reads TGTGCCAGCAGAGGAACCGGGACTAGCTTAAGACGGTACAATGAGCAGTTCTTC.

The chain uses TRBV12-3 or TRBV12-4 and TRBJ2-5; D gene uncertain. This CDR3 contains 11 residues. Trimming removed 3 bases at V and 5 bases at J, with 4 bases between. Here the CDR3 DNA reads TGTGCCAGCAGTTTCGAGGAGACCCAGTACTTC. Protein sequence: CASSFEETQYF.

The chain employs TRBV20-1 and TRBJ1-2, with unresolved D. The V and J ends lost 3 bases and 1 base respectively, with 6 bases between them. The CDR3 extends over 12 amino acids. Germline CDR1 reads DFQATT; CDR2 reads SNEGSKA (reference sequence). CDR3 sequence reads: CSASLSNYGYTF. The CDR3 nucleotides are TGCAGTGCTAGTTTAAGTAACTATGGCTACACCTTC.

The chain is built from TRBV6-5 and TRBJ1-2, with a tentative D call TRBD1 (6 bases). The CDR3 has 15 residues. Germline V gene data show CDR1 as MNHEY and CDR2 as SVGAGI. V was pared by 0 bases and J by 4 bases, with 12 bases between. The CDR3 bases are TGTGCCAGCAGTTACTCCTCAGGGGACCGCTATGGCTACACCTTC. It is translated as CASSYSSGDRYGYTF.

The V call is TRBV6-6, the J call TRBJ1-6; D unresolved. Trimming shortened V by 7 bases and J by 3 bases, and 13 bases separated the two germline ends. This CDR3 is built from 15 residues. Germline lookup yields CDR1 MNHNY and CDR2 SVGAGI (reference sequence). CDR3: CASTNPGGYNSPLHF. CDR3 DNA: TGTGCCAGCACTAACCCCGGAGGCTATAATTCACCCCTCCACTTT.

The chain uses TRBV30 and TRBJ2-1; no definite D call. CDR3 size: 14 residues. The V gene's germline CDR1 is GTSNPN and CDR2 SVGIG (reference sequence). V lost 4 bases, J lost 0 bases, and 10 bases lay in between. CDR3 residues: CAWKGWPSYNEQFF. CDR3 coding DNA: TGTGCCTGGAAGGGCTGGCCCTCCTACAATGAGCAGTTCTTC.

This clone came up a few times. At the DNA level, this CDR3 is encoded by other sequences in the same sample as well. The genes are TRBV19 and TRBJ1-1, with 10 bases identical to TRBD1. Trimming took 6 bases from V and 4 from J; bases not matched to a gene: 5. The CDR3 covers 14 residues. The V gene's germline CDR1 is LNHDA and CDR2 SQIVND (reference sequence). Here the CDR3 DNA reads TGTGCCAGTAGCAGACAGGGGGCGGGCACTGAAGCTTTCTTT. Amino acids: CASSRQGAGTEAFF. The complete variable domain, with remaining parts taken from reference TRBV19 and TRBJ1-1, reads DGGITQSPKYLFRKEGQNVTLSCEQNLNHDAMYWYRQDPGQGLRLIYYSQIVNDFQKGDIAEGYSVSREKKESFPLTVTSAQKNPTAFYLCASSRQGAGTEAFFGQGTRLTVV.

This clone came up once. This chain links TRBV28 with TRBJ2-7, with no clear D. V lost 6 bases and J 2 bases, leaving 11 bases between the germline ends. The germline CDR1 and CDR2 sequences are MDHEN and SYDVKM. This CDR3 has 13 amino acids. CDR3 sequence reads: CASSVSLAYEQYF. DNA for the CDR3: TGTGCCAGCAGCGTCTCGCTGGCCTACGAGCAGTACTTC.

The chain has TRBV9 and TRBJ2-7; no definite D call. This CDR3 region has 14 residues. Per the germline V gene, CDR1 is SGDLS and CDR2 is YYNGEE. Trimming cost V 0 bases and J 5 bases, with 12 bases left between them. CDR3 sequence (DNA): TGTGCCAGCAGCGTAGGACCTAACGTGGACGAGCAGTACTTC. Amino acid sequence: CASSVGPNVDEQYF.

Concerning this clone: At one boundary the junction diverges from the germline segment, which might be a read error. The chain joins TRBV18 to TRBJ1-1, with 10 bases fitting TRBD1. Germline V gene lookup returns CDR1 KGHSH and CDR2 LQKENI. The CDR3 is made up of 15 amino acids. CDR3 loop: CASSRDRGTNSEAFF. The CDR3 DNA follows: TGTGCCAGCTCACGGGACAGGGGCACCAACAGTGAAGCTTTCTTT.

This chain links TRBV7-9 with TRBJ1-1, with D unresolved. V was trimmed by 2 bases and J by 2 bases, leaving 3 bases between them. Germline V lookup: CDR1 SEHNR, CDR2 FQNEAQ (reference sequence). CDR3 size: 12 residues. The CDR3 region has the DNA TGTGCCAGCAGCTTAATCAACACTGAAGCTTTCTTT. Translated: CASSLINTEAFF.